The 21 T cell receptor beta chains below were found in one sample sequenced in a study of blood T cell repertoires in COVID-19. TCRdb's table, derived via immunoSEQ multiplex PCR, lists solely in-frame clones and lacks some. The sample has a few hundred thousand clones, over 85% seen once. Sequenced input: peripheral blood. The source is a woman between 55 and 75 years old with COVID-19, enrolled during active disease.

The sample holds a few counts of this clone. The chain links TRBV6-2 or TRBV6-3 to TRBJ1-2; D unresolved. The CDR3 consists of 12 residues. Per the germline V gene, CDR1 is MNHEY and CDR2 is SVGEGT. V shed 4 bases and J shed 5 bases, with 8 bases lying between them. CDR3 amino acids: CASSFIRYGYTF. The CDR3 DNA reads as TGTGCCAGCAGTTTCATACGGTATGGCTACACCTTC.

This clone was detected once. The V and J genes are TRBV5-1 and TRBJ1-1; D is ambiguous. Germline-derived CDR1 and CDR2 are SGHRS and YFSETQ. This CDR3 contains 14 residues. V was pared by 1 base and J by 1 base, with 8 bases between. CDR3 loop: CASSLTAGNTEAFF. The CDR3 DNA is TGCGCCAGCAGCTTGACCGCAGGGAACACTGAAGCTTTCTTT.

This chain joins TRBV5-4 and TRBJ1-2; D is possibly TRBD1 (6 bases). The germline V gene has CDR1 SGHNT and CDR2 YYREEE (reference sequence). The CDR3 extends over 15 amino acids. Trimming left V 1 base short and J 5 bases short, with 15 bases between. Written as DNA, the CDR3 is TGTGCCAGCAGCTTGAACGGGGGGCTAGGGTATGGCTACACCTTC. Its translation is CASSLNGGLGYGYTF.

The chain joins TRBV20-1 to TRBJ1-1; D remains ambiguous. The CDR3 spans 11 residues. Germline V gene sequence: CDR1 DFQATT, CDR2 SNEGSKA (reference sequence). The CDR3 reads CSAILNTEAFF. The DNA for the CDR3 is TGCAGCGCGATACTAAACACTGAAGCTTTCTTT.

J is TRBJ1-1 and V is TRBV3-1 (or the pseudogene TRBV3-2), with TRBD1 as a possible D gene (6 bases). The germline V gene has CDR1 LGHDT and CDR2 YNNKEL (reference sequence). V lost 4 bases, J lost 4 bases, and 13 bases lay in between. The CDR3 length is 14 residues. DNA of the CDR3: TGTGCCAGCAGCCCCGGACAGTCTCGCACTGAAGCTTTCTTT. Amino acid sequence: CASSPGQSRTEAFF.

V usage is TRBV5-1 and J usage is TRBJ1-3; 8 bases fit TRBD1. Per the germline V gene, CDR1 is SGHRS and CDR2 is YFSETQ. CDR3 length: 15 amino acids. V lost 4 bases, J lost 0 bases, and 3 bases stayed unmatched. The CDR3 DNA is TGCGCCAGCAGCCGGGACAGGAGCTCTGGAAACACCATATATTTT. Translated: CASSRDRSSGNTIYF.

This clone has just one count. V is TRBV7-2 and J is TRBJ2-5, with 14 positions matching TRBD2. The CDR3 spans 16 residues. After removal of 1 base from V and 6 bases from J, the junction contained 4 bases not matched to a gene. CDR1 is SGHTA, CDR2 FQGNSA, per germline. CDR3 nucleotides: TGTGCCAGCAGCTTAGGACTAGCGGGGGGGCAAAAGACCCAGTACTTC. It specifies CASSLGLAGGQKTQYF.

The V gene is TRBV5-1, the J gene TRBJ1-1; D may be TRBD1 (6 bases). Germline V CDR1 and CDR2: SGHRS, YFSETQ. The CDR3 runs to 15 residues. The ends were cut back, 1 base at V and 4 bases at J, with 14 bases in the middle. In nucleotides, the CDR3 is TGCGCCAGCAGCTTGCCTTCCGGGACATCCACTGAAGCTTTCTTT. It is translated as CASSLPSGTSTEAFF.

The chain recombines TRBV29-1 with TRBJ2-1, with 12 bases aligning to TRBD2. Germline V gene sequence: CDR1 SQVTM, CDR2 ANQGSEA. J lost 3 bases, V lost 6 bases, and 3 bases had no gene match. This CDR3 has 14 residues. The CDR3 region has the DNA TGCAGCGTAAAGACTAGCGGGGGCTACAATGAGCAGTTCTTC. Its translation: CSVKTSGGYNEQFF.

The J gene is TRBJ1-2, the V gene TRBV28; D gene ambiguous. V was pared by 10 bases and J by 2 bases, with 11 bases between. From germline, CDR1 is MDHEN and CDR2 SYDVKM. This CDR3 is built from 12 residues. In DNA form, the CDR3 reads TGTGCCACCGGCGACTGGAACTATGGCTACACCTTC. Protein: CATGDWNYGYTF.

The V call is TRBV12-3 or TRBV12-4, the J call TRBJ1-6, with D uncertain. V lost 7 bases to trimming and J lost 12 bases, with 13 bases between them. This CDR3 contains 12 residues. The CDR3 reads CASTSGAGPLHF. The CDR3 nucleotides are TGTGCCAGCACTTCGGGAGCGGGACCCCTCCACTTT.

The CDR3 sequence is CASSFTSGVSTDTQYF. The CDR3 region has the DNA TGCGCCAGCAGCTTTACTAGCGGGGTTAGCACAGATACGCAGTATTTT. The chain joins TRBV5-1 to TRBJ2-3; 10 bases agree with TRBD2. The CDR3 runs 16 residues. Losses at the gene ends were 2 bases for V and 0 bases for J; bases not matched to a gene: 3. Germline V gene lookup returns CDR1 SGHRS and CDR2 YFSETQ.

The chain joins TRBV6-4 to TRBJ2-3, with D tentatively TRBD2 (5 bases). CDR3 length equals 14 residues. V lost 5 bases and J 1 base, leaving 10 bases between the germline ends. Germline V gene lookup returns CDR1 MRHNA and CDR2 SNTAGT. CDR3 nucleotides: TGTGCCAGCAGTTTATTCGGGGGCACAGATACGCAGTATTTT. Protein: CASSLFGGTDTQYF.

The V call is TRBV5-1, the J call TRBJ1-1, with unresolved D. Trimming left V 0 bases short and J 6 bases short, with 12 bases between. CDR1 is SGHRS, CDR2 YFSETQ, per germline. This CDR3 spans 14 amino acids. Here the CDR3 DNA reads TGCGCCAGCAGCTTGGCCGCGAACAGCCCTGAAGCTTTCTTT. Protein: CASSLAANSPEAFF.

This clone was seen only once. This chain links TRBV15 with TRBJ2-5; D unresolved. Germline V gene data show CDR1 as LNHNV and CDR2 as YYDKDF (reference sequence). The CDR3 is 15 amino acids. V was clipped by 0 bases and J by 7 bases, with 15 bases between them. CDR3 residues: CATSRDLGLSGTQYF. CDR3 nucleotide sequence: TGTGCCACCAGCAGAGATCTTGGCCTCTCGGGGACCCAGTACTTC. Drawing the rest from reference TRBV15 and TRBJ2-5, the complete variable domain is DAMVIQNPRYQVTQFGKPVTLSCSQTLNHNVMYWYQQKSSQAPKLLFHYYDKDFNNEADTPDNFQSRRPNTSFCFLDIRSPGLGDTAMYLCATSRDLGLSGTQYFGPGTRLLVL.

The sample holds one count of this clone. The chain carries TRBV14 and TRBJ2-5, with 8 bases fitting TRBD2. The CDR3 is 19 amino acids. The J segment lost 3 bases and the V segment lost 4 bases, leaving 19 bases of the junction unmatched. Germline-derived CDR1 and CDR2 are SGHDN and FVKESK. CDR3 in DNA: TGTGCCAGCAGCCCCCGTGCTAGCGGGCTAGCCTACTTCAAAGAGACCCAGTACTTC. This encodes CASSPRASGLAYFKETQYF.

A word on this clone: Other DNA sequences in the same sample also yield this CDR3. The chain joins TRBV9 to TRBJ1-1; D unclear. Germline V gene data show CDR1 as SGDLS and CDR2 as YYNGEE. The CDR3 length is 13 residues. Deletions cut 0 bases from V and 2 bases from J, with 5 bases between. CDR3 bases: TGTGCCAGCAGCGTAGCGGTAAACACTGAAGCTTTCTTT. Its translation: CASSVAVNTEAFF.

In DNA form, the CDR3 reads TGCGCCAGCAGCCAGAATCCCCGGACTTTATATGAAGCTTTCTTT. The encoded protein is CASSQNPRTLYEAFF. J is TRBJ1-1 and V is TRBV4-1, with D hard to call. Germline V CDR1 and CDR2: MGHRA, YSYEKL. Trimming took off 3 bases at V and 7 bases at J, with 18 bases between the two ends. CDR3 length: 15 residues.

This clone was seen only once. The chain joins TRBV6-5 to TRBJ1-2; unclear D gene. V gave up 5 bases and J gave up 1 base, with 8 bases separating them. From germline, CDR1 is MNHEY and CDR2 SVGAGI. This CDR3 region has 13 residues. For the CDR3, the DNA is TGTGCCAGCAGTCTAGCCGGTAACTATGGCTACACCTTC. Translating gives CASSLAGNYGYTF.

This sequence joins TRBV7-9 and TRBJ1-6; maybe TRBD1 (5 bases). Germline V gene lookup returns CDR1 SEHNR and CDR2 FQNEAQ (reference sequence). CDR3 length: 15 amino acids. V was trimmed by 2 bases and J by 7 bases, leaving 12 bases between them. CDR3 in DNA: TGTGCCAGCAGCTTAACAGCCCAGGGAAATTCACCCCTCCACTTT. Protein product: CASSLTAQGNSPLHF.

The genes are TRBV12-3 or TRBV12-4 and TRBJ1-2, with D possibly being TRBD1 (5 bases). V was shortened by 3 bases and J by 5 bases, with 7 bases between the two germline ends. CDR3 length equals 12 residues. CDR3 DNA: TGTGCCAGCAGTTTTCAGGGATATGGCTACACCTTC. Protein product: CASSFQGYGYTF.